The rows below give T cell receptor beta chains drawn from one sample of a study of blood T cell repertoires in COVID-19. Produced via immunoSEQ multiplex PCR; TCRdb's table is partial and in-frame only. This table holds more than 350,000 clones, around 89% found once. Material for sequencing was PBMCs or T cells enriched from blood (not recorded which). These receptors originate from a man aged 18 to 35 who had recovered from COVID-19. CDR3s include the opening cysteine and the closing phenylalanine or tryptophan. The D gene is left open where the match is weak. A clone size is listed for some rows: how often the clone was seen (once, few, many), or a class if it is expanded.

v_gene	d_gene	abundance	j_gene	CDR3aa	CDR3nt
TRBV29-1	.	few	TRBJ1-2	CSVLGRGETYGYTF	TGCAGCGTCCTCGGAAGGGGTGAAACCTATGGCTACACCTTC
TRBV2	TRBD1	.	TRBJ1-5	CASMGTGANQPQHF	TGTGCCAGCATGGGGACAGGAGCTAATCAGCCCCAGCATTTT
TRBV5-1	TRBD1	.	TRBJ1-1	CASSLEGGQGIGAFF	TGCGCCAGCAGCTTGGAGGGGGGACAGGGAATTGGAGCTTTCTTT
TRBV28	.	.	TRBJ1-1	CASSQPDRYYTEAFF	TGTGCCAGCAGTCAACCCGACAGATACTACACTGAAGCTTTCTTT
TRBV24-1	TRBD1	.	TRBJ2-2	CATSDTGTGPTGELFF	TGTGCCACCAGTGATACCGGGACAGGACCGACCGGGGAGCTGTTTTTT
TRBV5-4	TRBD1	.	TRBJ2-3	CASRRDRSTDTQYF	TGTGCCAGCAGGAGGGACAGGAGCACAGATACGCAGTATTTT
TRBV5-4	.	.	TRBJ1-2	CASSGAPGGGPYGYTF	TGTGCCAGCAGTGGCGCTCCGGGCGGGGGTCCCTATGGCTACACCTTC
TRBV28	.	.	TRBJ1-2	CASSFRSGSYGYTF	TGTGCCAGCAGTTTCAGATCCGGGAGCTATGGCTACACCTTC
TRBV5-1	.	.	TRBJ2-5	CASSLRASDQETQYF	TGCGCCAGCAGCTTGAGGGCTAGCGATCAAGAGACCCAGTACTTC
TRBV20-1	TRBD2	.	TRBJ2-7	CSTGGYEQYF	TGCAGTACGGGGGGATACGAGCAGTACTTC
TRBV29-1	.	.	TRBJ2-7	CSVGNRWDEQYF	TGCAGCGTTGGGAACAGGTGGGACGAGCAGTACTTC
TRBV9	.	once	TRBJ1-6	CASSPPGLDNSPLHF	TGTGCCAGCAGCCCTCCCGGACTGGATAATTCACCCCTCCACTTT
TRBV19	.	.	TRBJ2-5	CASSIADSGETQYF	TGTGCCAGTAGTATAGCGGACAGTGGGGAGACCCAGTACTTC
TRBV12-5	.	.	TRBJ2-1	CASGGGPGAPYNEQFF	TGTGCTAGTGGTGGGGGTCCGGGAGCCCCCTACAATGAGCAGTTCTTC
TRBV5-5	TRBD1	.	TRBJ2-1	CASSGLGGKTDNEQFF	TGTGCCAGCAGCGGATTAGGGGGCAAGACCGACAATGAGCAGTTCTTC
TRBV6-5	TRBD1	.	TRBJ1-1	CASRGTDRQGTEAFF	TGTGCCAGCAGGGGTACCGATAGACAGGGCACTGAAGCTTTCTTT
TRBV5-1	TRBD2	.	TRBJ2-3	CASSSGGALDTQYF	TGCGCCAGCAGCTCCGGGGGGGCCCTCGATACGCAGTATTTT
TRBV6-1	TRBD1	.	TRBJ2-7	CASSEGDSSYEQYF	TGTGCCAGCAGTGAAGGGGACAGCTCCTACGAGCAGTACTTC
TRBV5-5	.	.	TRBJ1-6	CASSETYEGGSYNSPLHF	TGTGCCAGCAGCGAAACCTACGAGGGAGGCTCCTATAATTCACCCCTCCACTTT
TRBV28	TRBD1	.	TRBJ1-6	CASSPSGQGNSPLHF	TGTGCCAGCAGTCCGTCGGGACAGGGGAATTCACCCCTCCACTTT
TRBV6-5	.	.	TRBJ1-3	CASSYSRPLSGNTIYF	TGTGCCAGCAGTTACTCCCGTCCCCTCTCTGGAAACACCATATATTTT
TRBV9	TRBD1	.	TRBJ1-1	CASSTRDSLNTEAFF	TGTGCCAGCAGCACAAGGGACAGCCTGAACACTGAAGCTTTCTTT
TRBV2	TRBD1	.	TRBJ1-3	CASWTGAGNTIYF	TGTGCCAGTTGGACAGGGGCTGGAAACACCATATATTTT
TRBV5-1	TRBD2	.	TRBJ2-3	CASSLKGTSKADTQYF	TGCGCCAGCAGCTTGAAAGGGACTAGTAAAGCAGATACGCAGTATTTT
TRBV12-3/TRBV12-4	.	.	TRBJ1-2	CASSSQGYYGYTF	TGTGCCAGCAGTTCACAGGGATACTATGGCTACACCTTC
TRBV3-1/TRBV3-2	.	.	TRBJ1-1	CASSFPGTPNTEAFF	TGTGCCAGCAGCTTCCCCGGGACACCGAACACTGAAGCTTTCTTT
TRBV27	.	.	TRBJ2-3	CASSLSSSTDTQYF	TGTGCCAGCAGTTTATCGTCTAGCACAGATACGCAGTATTTT
TRBV19	.	.	TRBJ2-1	CASSIVVSSYNEQFF	TGTGCCAGTAGTATAGTGGTGAGCTCCTACAATGAGCAGTTCTTC
TRBV7-8	TRBD1	.	TRBJ2-1	CASSRPGTGVQNEQFF	TGTGCCAGCAGCCGCCCCGGGACAGGGGTTCAGAATGAGCAGTTCTTC
TRBV5-1	TRBD1	few	TRBJ2-7	CASSTGTVDEQYF	TGCGCCAGCAGCACCGGGACAGTGGACGAGCAGTACTTC
TRBV5-1	.	.	TRBJ2-7	CASSLEAGIYEQYF	TGCGCCAGCAGCTTGGAGGCAGGGATCTACGAGCAGTACTTC
TRBV10-1	.	.	TRBJ2-7	CASSAGTGFHEQYF	TGCGCCAGCAGTGCCGGGACTGGCTTCCACGAGCAGTACTTC
TRBV28	.	.	TRBJ1-3	CASSQQTADSGNTIYF	TGTGCCAGCAGTCAACAAACCGCAGACTCTGGAAACACCATATATTTT
TRBV5-1	.	.	TRBJ2-2	CASSLDGQNAGELFF	TGCGCCAGCAGCTTGGACGGACAGAACGCCGGGGAGCTGTTTTTT
TRBV7-8	.	.	TRBJ2-7	CASSPQKRTYEQYF	TGTGCCAGCAGCCCTCAGAAGCGCACCTACGAGCAGTACTTC
TRBV18	TRBD1	.	TRBJ2-2	CASSPMDRVAGELFF	TGTGCCAGCTCACCAATGGACAGGGTGGCCGGGGAGCTGTTTTTT
TRBV6-5	TRBD2	.	TRBJ2-1	CASSTSGRRANEQFF	TGTGCCAGCAGTACTAGCGGGAGAAGGGCCAATGAGCAGTTCTTC
TRBV7-6	TRBD2	once	TRBJ2-7	CASSLASYPGLAGEQYF	TGTGCCAGCAGCTTAGCGTCCTACCCGGGACTAGCTGGCGAGCAGTACTTC
TRBV5-4	.	.	TRBJ2-3	CASMDYNTDTQYF	TGTGCCAGCATGGACTACAACACAGATACGCAGTATTTT
TRBV19	.	.	TRBJ2-2	CASSMEGKNGAGELFF	TGTGCCAGTAGTATGGAGGGGAAGAATGGCGCCGGGGAGCTGTTTTTT
TRBV3-1/TRBV3-2	.	.	TRBJ2-2	CASSADYTGELFF	TGTGCCAGCAGCGCTGACTACACCGGGGAGCTGTTTTTT
TRBV27	TRBD2	few	TRBJ2-3	CASSPGLAGGVTDTQYF	TGTGCCAGCAGCCCGGGACTAGCGGGAGGGGTCACAGATACGCAGTATTTT
TRBV4-2	TRBD2	.	TRBJ2-1	CASSQGLAGDYNEQFF	TGTGCCAGCAGCCAAGGTCTGGCGGGAGACTACAATGAGCAGTTCTTC
TRBV21-1	.	.	TRBJ2-1	CASSKAPSGRPHEQFF	TGTGCCAGCAGCAAAGCCCCTAGCGGGAGACCCCATGAGCAGTTCTTC
TRBV2	.	.	TRBJ2-4	CASSLKSLAKNIQYF	TGTGCCAGCAGTTTGAAGAGTCTAGCCAAAAACATTCAGTACTTC
TRBV5-4	.	.	TRBJ2-2	CASTLLGGTDNTGELFF	TGTGCCAGCACCCTTCTGGGCGGGACTGATAACACCGGGGAGCTGTTTTTT
TRBV4-3	.	.	TRBJ1-2	CASSQGTNYGYTF	TGCGCCAGCAGCCAAGGGACAAACTATGGCTACACCTTC
TRBV2	.	.	TRBJ1-2	CASSTGQFGYTF	TGTGCCAGCAGTACAGGACAGTTTGGCTACACCTTC
TRBV6-6	.	.	TRBJ2-3	CASSYVGPTDTQYF	TGTGCCAGCAGTTACGTGGGGCCCACAGATACGCAGTATTTT
TRBV14	.	.	TRBJ1-2	CASSQGHRDYTF	TGTGCCAGCAGCCAAGGCCACAGGGACTACACCTTC
TRBV9	.	.	TRBJ2-5	CASSVDRWGGSETQYF	TGTGCCAGCAGCGTAGATAGGTGGGGGGGCTCCGAGACCCAGTACTTC
TRBV11-3	TRBD1	.	TRBJ2-5	CASSSRDRGLQETQYF	TGTGCCAGCAGCTCACGGGACAGGGGCCTCCAAGAGACCCAGTACTTC
TRBV30	TRBD1	.	TRBJ1-2	CAWSADRGIYGYTF	TGTGCCTGGAGTGCGGACAGGGGGATTTATGGCTACACCTTC
TRBV7-2	TRBD2	.	TRBJ2-3	CASSLGLAGGTGINTQYF	TGTGCCAGCAGCCTCGGACTAGCGGGGGGGACCGGTATAAATACGCAGTATTTT
TRBV7-2	TRBD1	.	TRBJ2-1	CASSQQGSSYNEQFF	TGTGCCAGCAGCCAACAGGGGAGCTCCTACAATGAGCAGTTCTTC
TRBV10-3	.	.	TRBJ1-1	CAISDRGGTEAFF	TGTGCCATCAGTGATCGAGGGGGCACTGAAGCTTTCTTT
TRBV5-1	.	.	TRBJ2-7	CASSPRTGGNEQYF	TGCGCCAGCAGCCCAAGGACAGGAGGGAACGAGCAGTACTTC